The 11 T cell receptor beta chains presented below share a single source sample, sequenced in a study of blood T cell repertoires in COVID-19 (dated by TCRdb to the early 2020s). Libraries were built with the immunoSEQ multiplex PCR assay. Imported from immuneACCESS, the table was reduced by TCRdb to in-frame sequences with V and J called. These copies leave out some clones; in studies compared against another copy, an unresolved V gene accounts for under half, and the cause of the remainder is not known. For this sample there are about 170,000 clones; roughly 80% appear just once. The ten largest clonotypes hold around 8% of the sample. Specimen: peripheral blood. These receptors were taken from an elderly woman with COVID-19, enrolled during active disease.

The chain recombines TRBV7-2 with TRBJ1-1, with TRBD1 as a possible D gene (5 bases). The V end lost 0 bases, the J end lost 3 bases, and 8 bases lay between the germline ends. The CDR3 has 14 amino acids. Germline CDR1 is SGHTA and CDR2 is FQGNSA. This chain's CDR3 is CASSLAGDYTEAFF. DNA of the CDR3: TGTGCCAGCAGCTTAGCGGGGGACTACACTGAAGCTTTCTTT.

The chain combines TRBV4-2 with TRBJ2-1, with D perhaps matching TRBD1 (6 bases). The length of the CDR3 is 16 residues. V gave up 3 bases and J gave up 0 bases, with 12 bases separating them. CDR1 and CDR2 from the germline V gene are LGHNA and YNFKEQ. DNA of the CDR3: TGTGCCAGCAGCCAGCACAGGGCTAGCTCCTACAATGAGCAGTTCTTC. Protein product: CASSQHRASSYNEQFF.

The chain links TRBV25-1 to TRBJ1-1; TRBD1 is a possible D gene (6 bases). Germline loops: CDR1 MGHDK, CDR2 SYGVNS. The CDR3 is 11 amino acids. V was shortened by 4 bases and J by 11 bases, with 11 bases between the two germline ends. Here the CDR3 reads CASSVQGLAFF. The DNA for the CDR3 is TGTGCCAGCAGTGTCCAGGGGCTGGCTTTCTTT.

The chain couples TRBV9 to TRBJ2-3; maybe TRBD1 (5 bases). This CDR3 comprises 14 residues. Germline loops: CDR1 SGDLS, CDR2 YYNGEE. Deletions cut 4 bases from V and 6 bases from J, with 15 bases between. CDR3 DNA sequence: TGTGCCAGCAGCCCCAGCCTGGGGCCGGATACGCAGTATTTT. Translation gives CASSPSLGPDTQYF. Filled out from reference TRBV9 and TRBJ2-3, the complete variable domain reads DSGVTQTPKHLITATGQRVTLRCSPRSGDLSVYWYQQSLDQGLQFLIQYYNGEERAKGNILERFSAQQFPDLHSELNLSSLELGDSALYFCASSPSLGPDTQYFGPGTRLTVL.

This sequence joins TRBV28 and TRBJ2-7; D perhaps matches TRBD2 (6 bases). Looked up from germline, CDR1 is MDHEN and CDR2 is SYDVKM. The CDR3 has 14 amino acids. The V end was cut by 3 bases, the J end by 2 bases, with 11 bases between. The CDR3 protein is CASSLLAPTYEQYF. As DNA, the CDR3 is TGTGCCAGCAGTTTGCTAGCGCCTACCTACGAGCAGTACTTC.

The chain uses TRBV3-1 (or the pseudogene TRBV3-2) and TRBJ1-1, with 8 positions matching TRBD1. V dropped 2 bases and J dropped 7; count of bases not matched to a gene: 6. This CDR3 is 14 amino acids long. Germline V gene lookup returns CDR1 LGHDT and CDR2 YNNKEL (reference sequence). DNA of the CDR3: TGTGCCAGCAGCCAAAACAAGGACAGGGTTGAAGCTTTCTTT. It yields the protein CASSQNKDRVEAFF.

This rearrangement joins TRBV7-3 to TRBJ2-2, with TRBD2 identical over 7 bases. CDR1 and CDR2 (germline): SGHTA, FQGTGA. The J segment lost 6 bases and the V segment lost 5 bases, leaving 6 bases of the junction unmatched. CDR3 length: 14 residues. The CDR3 here is CASSPPTSAGELFF. The CDR3 DNA reads as TGTGCCAGCAGCCCCCCCACTAGCGCCGGGGAGCTGTTTTTT.

The chain is built from TRBV4-1 and TRBJ2-1; 10 nucleotides agree with TRBD2. Per the germline V gene, CDR1 is MGHRA and CDR2 is YSYEKL. The CDR3 runs to 18 residues. Unmatched junction bases numbered 11, after V lost 2 bases and J lost 4 bases. This chain's CDR3 is CASSQSGTSAGSYNEQFF. The CDR3 nucleotides are TGCGCCAGCAGCCAATCCGGGACTAGCGCCGGGTCTTACAATGAGCAGTTCTTC.

This clone was observed at least ten times. V usage is TRBV5-6 and J usage is TRBJ1-1, with a weak D call TRBD1 (5 bases). Germline CDR1 reads SGHDT; CDR2 reads YYEEEE. The V end lost 2 bases, the J end lost 4 bases, and 6 bases lay between the germline ends. This CDR3 is built from 12 residues. The CDR3 DNA sequence: TGTGCCAGCAGCTTCGGGGGCACTGAAGCTTTCTTT. Amino acids: CASSFGGTEAFF.

The CDR3, as DNA: TGCGCCAGCAGCCGGGACAGGGGAGGTACTGAAGCTTTCTTT. It is translated as CASSRDRGGTEAFF. This sequence joins TRBV4-1 and TRBJ1-1; 10 bases are a match to TRBD1. Looked up from germline, CDR1 is MGHRA and CDR2 is YSYEKL. With V trimmed by 4 bases and J by 5 bases, 4 bases remained unmatched. The CDR3 totals 14 residues.

V gene TRBV3-1 (or the pseudogene TRBV3-2) combines with J gene TRBJ2-7; D is possibly TRBD1 (5 bases). The germline V gene has CDR1 LGHDT and CDR2 YNNKEL (reference sequence). CDR3 length equals 15 residues. V dropped 0 bases and J dropped 2 bases, with 11 bases sitting between them. CDR3 nucleotides: TGTGCCAGCAGCCAAGATGGGGCAGGCGCCTACGAGCAGTACTTC. Translation: CASSQDGAGAYEQYF.